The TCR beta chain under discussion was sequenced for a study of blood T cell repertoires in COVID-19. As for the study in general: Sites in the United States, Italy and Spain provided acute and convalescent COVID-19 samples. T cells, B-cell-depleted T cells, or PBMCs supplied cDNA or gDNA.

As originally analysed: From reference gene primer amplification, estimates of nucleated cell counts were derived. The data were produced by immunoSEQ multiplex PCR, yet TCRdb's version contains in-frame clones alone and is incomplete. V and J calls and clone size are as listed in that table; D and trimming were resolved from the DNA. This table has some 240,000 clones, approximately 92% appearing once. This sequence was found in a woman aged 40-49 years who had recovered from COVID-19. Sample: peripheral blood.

As DNA, the CDR3 is TGCGCCAGCAGCTTACAGGGAGCTAACTATGGCTACACCTTC. This gives the protein CASSLQGANYGYTF. V is TRBV5-1 and J is TRBJ1-2; D is perhaps TRBD1 (6 bases). V lost 2 bases, J lost 0 bases, and 8 bases lay in between. Germline V lookup: CDR1 SGHRS, CDR2 YFSETQ. This CDR3 contains 14 residues.